This T cell receptor beta chain was retrieved from a study of shared clonotypes between healthy human individuals. Data came from immunoSEQ multiplex PCR; TCRdb stores just in-frame clones and leaves some out. The sample holds about 1 million clones; more than 60% are singletons and the top ten take about 1.5%. The table lists this clone with a count of one. What it binds is not known. Study observations and caveats: Unshared clonotypes carried lower generation probabilities than those common to all four donors. A handful of donors had 4% to 5% of their naive CD4 clonotypes in common.

From germline, CDR1 is WNHNN and CDR2 SYGVQD (reference sequence). This CDR3 is 17 amino acids long. V gave up 0 bases and J gave up 1 base, with 14 bases separating them. The clonotype originates from a man between 18 and 35 years old in good health. The sequencing input was memory CD4+ T cells sorted from blood. Stated subset: CD45RA-negative fraction. This chain connects TRBV10-1 to TRBJ2-3; tentatively, D is TRBD2 (5 bases). CDR3 nucleotide sequence: TGCGCCAGCAGTGAGTCTGAGGGCCTTGTCGGCACAGATACGCAGTATTTT. Translation gives CASSESEGLVGTDTQYF.